This entry lists 8 T cell receptor beta chains sequenced from one sample in a study of cytomegalovirus exposure and HLA in healthy donors. Primers: 60 Vbeta forward and 13 Jbeta reverse. Produced via immunoSEQ multiplex PCR; TCRdb's table is partial and in-frame only. Here the sample spans 130,000 or so clones, around 67% being singletons. The sequenced sample consisted of PBMCs. The receptors were gathered from a man younger than 30 in good health and CMV-seropositive.

This clone was found once. J is TRBJ1-2 and V is TRBV19, with D perhaps matching TRBD1 (5 bases). The germline CDR1 and CDR2 sequences are LNHDA and SQIVND (reference sequence). The V gene lost 2 bases and the J gene lost 5 bases, with 18 bases spanning the gap. This CDR3 spans 16 amino acids. For the CDR3, the DNA is TGTGCCAGTAGTATAATTCTCCAGGGTATGAGGTATGGCTACACCTTC. This gives the protein CASSIILQGMRYGYTF.

This clone has only one observation. In nucleotides, the CDR3 is TGTGCCAGCCAGCAATCGGCAGCGAGCTCCTACGAGCAGTACTTC. Translation: CASQQSAASSYEQYF. The chain has TRBV2 and TRBJ2-7; D remains ambiguous. The germline CDR1 and CDR2 sequences are SNHLY and FYNNEI. The CDR3 consists of 15 residues. V lost 8 bases and J lost 0, with 17 bases in between.

This clone showed up just a few times. The CDR3 loop reads CASSPWDSARENYGYTF. The CDR3 bases are TGTGCCAGCAGCCCTTGGGACAGCGCTAGGGAAAACTATGGCTACACCTTC. This chain joins TRBV5-4 and TRBJ1-2; 7 nucleotides align to TRBD1. Germline-derived CDR1 and CDR2 are SGHNT and YYREEE (reference sequence). V shed 4 bases, J shed 2 bases, and the junction held 14 bases outside the gene matches. The CDR3 spans 17 residues. Together with reference TRBV5-4 and TRBJ1-2, the CDR3 gives the full variable domain: ETGVTQSPTHLIKTRGQQVTLRCSSQSGHNTVSWYQQALGQGPQFIFQYYREEENGRGNFPPRFSGLQFPNYSSELNVNALELDDSALYLCASSPWDSARENYGYTFGSGTRLTVV.

The chain couples TRBV15 to TRBJ2-1, with 10 bases aligning to TRBD2. Germline V gene sequence: CDR1 LNHNV, CDR2 YYDKDF (reference sequence). With 0 bases clipped from V and 9 bases from J, the junction kept 8 bases outside the gene matches. The CDR3 covers 16 residues. CDR3 DNA: TGTGCCACCAGCAGAGATCGGAGCGGGGGGGCCGCTGAGCAGTTCTTC. Translating gives CATSRDRSGGAAEQFF.

The V and J genes are TRBV5-1 and TRBJ1-4, with a tentative D call TRBD1 (5 bases). Looked up from germline, CDR1 is SGHRS and CDR2 is YFSETQ. The CDR3 covers 11 residues. V lost 4 bases and J lost 8, with 6 bases in between. This CDR3 reads CASSPGEKLFF. The CDR3, as DNA: TGCGCCAGCAGCCCAGGGGAAAAACTGTTTTTT.

V is TRBV7-9 and J is TRBJ1-1, with no clear D. The length of the CDR3 is 14 residues. Germline CDR1 and CDR2: SEHNR and FQNEAQ (reference sequence). The V end lost 5 bases, the J end lost 2 bases, and 12 bases lay between the germline ends. The CDR3 DNA follows: TGTGCCAGCAGCCCGTCAGGCAGAAACACTGAAGCTTTCTTT. Protein: CASSPSGRNTEAFF.

The chain couples TRBV5-1 to TRBJ2-5, with TRBD1 matching over 7 bases. This CDR3 has 15 residues. V lost 3 bases and J lost 5; bases outside the gene matches: 10. In germline, CDR1 is SGHRS, CDR2 YFSETQ. The DNA for the CDR3 is TGCGCCAGCAGCTCTGTAGAGGGGGCTTGGGAGACCCAGTACTTC. As protein: CASSSVEGAWETQYF. Together with reference TRBV5-1 and TRBJ2-5, the CDR3 gives the full variable domain: KAGVTQTPRYLIKTRGQQVTLSCSPISGHRSVSWYQQTPGQGLQFLFEYFSETQRNKGNFPGRFSGRQFSNSRSEMNVSTLELGDSALYLCASSSVEGAWETQYFGPGTRLLVL.

This clone has more than one count but fewer than ten. The chain uses TRBV5-5 and TRBJ2-7; D remains ambiguous. V lost 0 bases, J lost 1 base, and 5 bases lay in between. The germline CDR1 and CDR2 sequences are SGHKS and YYEKEE (reference sequence). This CDR3 has 13 amino acids. The CDR3, as DNA: TGTGCCAGCAGCTTGGTACAGTCCTACGAGCAGTACTTC. It is translated as CASSLVQSYEQYF.